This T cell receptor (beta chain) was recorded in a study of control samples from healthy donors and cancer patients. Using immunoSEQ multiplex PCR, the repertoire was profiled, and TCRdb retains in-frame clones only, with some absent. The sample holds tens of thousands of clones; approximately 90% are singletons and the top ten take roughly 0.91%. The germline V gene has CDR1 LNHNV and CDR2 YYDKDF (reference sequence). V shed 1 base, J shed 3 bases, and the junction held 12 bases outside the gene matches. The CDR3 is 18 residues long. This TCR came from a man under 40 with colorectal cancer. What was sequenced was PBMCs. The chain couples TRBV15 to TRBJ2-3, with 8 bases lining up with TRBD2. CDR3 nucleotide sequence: TGTGCCACCAGCAGAGCGCCAAGGAGCGGGGGCCCTACAGATACGCAGTATTTT. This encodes CATSRAPRSGGPTDTQYF.